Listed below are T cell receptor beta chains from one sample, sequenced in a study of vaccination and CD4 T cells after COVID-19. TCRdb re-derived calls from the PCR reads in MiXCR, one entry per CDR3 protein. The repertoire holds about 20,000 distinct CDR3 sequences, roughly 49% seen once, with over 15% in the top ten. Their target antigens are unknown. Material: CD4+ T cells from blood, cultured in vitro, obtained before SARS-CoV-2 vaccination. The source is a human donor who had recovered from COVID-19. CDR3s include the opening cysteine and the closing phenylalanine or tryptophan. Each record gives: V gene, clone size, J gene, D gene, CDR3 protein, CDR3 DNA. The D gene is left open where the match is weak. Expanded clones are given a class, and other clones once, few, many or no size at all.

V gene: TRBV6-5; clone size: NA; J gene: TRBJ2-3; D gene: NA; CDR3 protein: CASSYSEWTDTQYF; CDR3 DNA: TGTGCCAGCAGTTACTCGGAGTGGACAGATACGCAGTATTTT
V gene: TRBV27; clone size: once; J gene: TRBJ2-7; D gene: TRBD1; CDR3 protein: CASSLGTASYEQYF; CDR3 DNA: TGTGCCAGCAGTTTAGGGACAGCCTCCTACGAGCAGTACTTC
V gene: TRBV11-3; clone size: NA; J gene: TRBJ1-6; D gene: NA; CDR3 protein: CASNSGWNSPLHF; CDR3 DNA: TGTGCCAGCAATTCAGGGTGGAATTCACCCCTCCACTTT
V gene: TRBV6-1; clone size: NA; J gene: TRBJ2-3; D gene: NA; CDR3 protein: CASSETSGRSTDTQYF; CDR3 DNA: TGTGCCAGCAGTGAGACTTCAGGGAGGTCCACAGATACGCAGTATTTT
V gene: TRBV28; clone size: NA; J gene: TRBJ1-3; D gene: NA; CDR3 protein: CASSFGEAGNTIYF; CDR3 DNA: TGTGCCAGCAGTTTTGGGGAGGCAGGAAACACCATATATTTT
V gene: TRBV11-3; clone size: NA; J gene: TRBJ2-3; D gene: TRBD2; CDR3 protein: CASSLGASGGADTQYF; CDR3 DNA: TGTGCCAGCAGCTTAGGGGCTAGCGGGGGGGCAGATACGCAGTATTTT
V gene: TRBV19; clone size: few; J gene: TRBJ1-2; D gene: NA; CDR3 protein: CASSPPRVGGYTF; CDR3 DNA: TGTGCCAGTAGTCCCCCCCGTGTCGGCGGCTACACCTTC
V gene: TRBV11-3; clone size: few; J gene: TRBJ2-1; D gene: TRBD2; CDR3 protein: CASSPLTGTSGGKQFF; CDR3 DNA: TGTGCCAGCAGCCCCCTAACCGGGACTAGCGGGGGGAAGCAGTTCTTC
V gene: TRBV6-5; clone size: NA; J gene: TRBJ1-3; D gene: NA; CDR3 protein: CASSYQQGGNTIYF; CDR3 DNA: TGTGCCAGCAGTTACCAACAGGGTGGAAACACCATATATTTT
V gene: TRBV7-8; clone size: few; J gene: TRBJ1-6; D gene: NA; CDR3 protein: CASSLAQSSPLHF; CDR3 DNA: TGTGCCAGCAGCTTAGCGCAAAGTTCACCCCTCCACTTT
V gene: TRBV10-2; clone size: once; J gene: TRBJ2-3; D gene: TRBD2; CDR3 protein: CASSSLAVDTQYF; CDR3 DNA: TGCGCCAGCAGCTCACTAGCGGTAGATACGCAGTATTTT
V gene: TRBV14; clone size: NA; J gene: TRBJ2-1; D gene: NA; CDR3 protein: CASSPGIPMSEQFF; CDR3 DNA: TGTGCCAGCAGCCCGGGGATCCCTATGAGTGAGCAGTTCTTC
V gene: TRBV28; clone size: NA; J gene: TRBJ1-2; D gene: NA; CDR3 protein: CASTSSRVNYGYTF; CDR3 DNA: TGTGCCAGCACCTCATCTAGGGTTAACTATGGCTACACCTTC
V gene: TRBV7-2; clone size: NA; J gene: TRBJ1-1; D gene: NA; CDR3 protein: CASSLAAGMGTEAFF; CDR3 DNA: TGTGCCAGCAGCTTAGCGGCAGGGATGGGGACTGAAGCTTTCTTT
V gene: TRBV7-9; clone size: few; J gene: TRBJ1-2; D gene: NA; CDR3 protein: CASSLASPSGYTF; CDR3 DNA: TGTGCCAGCAGCTTAGCGTCGCCTAGTGGCTACACCTTC
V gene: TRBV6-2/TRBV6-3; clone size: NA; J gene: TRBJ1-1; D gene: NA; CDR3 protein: CASSYQEREAFF; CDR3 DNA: TGTGCCAGCAGTTATCAGGAGCGCGAAGCTTTCTTT
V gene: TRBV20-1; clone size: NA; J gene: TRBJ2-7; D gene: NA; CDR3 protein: CSATGVVGGEQYF; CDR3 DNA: TGCAGTGCTACGGGGGTGGTTGGTGGCGAGCAGTACTTC
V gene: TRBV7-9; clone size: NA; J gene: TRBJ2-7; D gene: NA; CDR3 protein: CASSLAATLGDEQYF; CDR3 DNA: TGTGCCAGCAGCTTAGCGGCCACCCTGGGGGACGAGCAGTACTTC
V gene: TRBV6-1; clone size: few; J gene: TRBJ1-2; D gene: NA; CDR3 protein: CASTTTIGGRAYGYTF; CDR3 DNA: TGTGCCAGCACCACCACTATTGGGGGAAGGGCCTATGGCTACACCTTC
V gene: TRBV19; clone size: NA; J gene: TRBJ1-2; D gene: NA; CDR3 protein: CASSIVEGSPYGYTF; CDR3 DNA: TGTGCCAGTAGTATAGTTGAGGGTTCGCCTTATGGCTACACCTTC
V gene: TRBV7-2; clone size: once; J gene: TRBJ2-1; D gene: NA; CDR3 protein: CASSSTERRGNEQFF; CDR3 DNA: TGTGCCAGCAGCTCGACAGAGCGCCGGGGAAATGAGCAGTTCTTC
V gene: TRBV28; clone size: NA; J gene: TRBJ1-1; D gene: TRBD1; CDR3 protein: CASRKTGGGYTEAFF; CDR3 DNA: TGTGCCAGCAGAAAGACAGGGGGCGGGTACACTGAAGCTTTCTTT
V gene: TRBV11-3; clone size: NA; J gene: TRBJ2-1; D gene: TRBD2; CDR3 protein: CASSVLGLAVYNEQFF; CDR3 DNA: TGTGCCAGCAGCGTTCTGGGACTAGCGGTTTACAATGAGCAGTTCTTC